Shown below are 19 T cell receptor beta chains from a single sample sequenced in a study of tumor and adjacent non-tumor tissue in lung cancer (dated by TCRdb to the late 2010s). Bulk unsorted tissue served as the source for RNA extraction, and RNA quality was assessed using a NanoDrop ND-1000 and an Agilent 2100. Library method: multiplex PCR. Sequencing took place on an Illumina HiSeq 2500. TCRbeta libraries were constructed through three rounds of nested PCR with primers (Table S4) according to protocols adapted from ARM-PCR. TCRdb took the public reads, trimmed them with fastp at Q25, ran MiXCR for clone calling and kept in-frame beta chains. Rows with one shared CDR3 protein collapse into an entry with the most common genes and DNA. The sample table records roughly 67,000 distinct CDR3 sequences; roughly 56% of these occur just once. Around 21% of the sample comes from the top ten. Sample: lung tumor tissue. These receptor sequences come from a man in his forties or fifties with non-small cell lung cancer.

The chain recombines TRBV11-2 with TRBJ2-1; D unresolved. CDR3 size: 14 residues. Trimming left V 6 bases short and J 8 bases short, with 17 bases between. Per germline, CDR1 SGHAT and CDR2 FQNNGV. This chain's CDR3 is CASSLLSHGDEQFF. CDR3 coding DNA: TGTGCCAGCAGTTTGCTTTCCCATGGGGATGAGCAGTTCTTC.

A few counts support this clonotype. A much bigger clone sits one base away, suggesting this may be a read error. V usage is TRBV28 and J usage is TRBJ2-1; D is unresolved. This CDR3 contains 14 residues. Germline CDR1 and CDR2: MDHEN and SYDVKM. The CDR3 sequence: CVSSLRAARNEQFF. The CDR3 DNA reads as TGTGTCAGCAGTTTAAGGGCGGCCCGGAATGAGCAGTTCTTC.

Worth noting for this clonotype: Sequence at one end of the junction differs from germline and may be a read error. The rearrangement joins TRBV7-9 to TRBJ1-5; 11 positions agree with TRBD1. The CDR3 covers 16 residues. Looked up from germline, CDR1 is SEHNR and CDR2 is FQNEAQ (reference sequence). The CDR3 loop is CASSRTGGAGNQPQRF. The CDR3 DNA sequence: TGTGCCAGCAGCCGGACAGGGGGCGCGGGCAATCAGCCCCAGCGTTTT.

On this clonotype: A much larger clone sits a single nucleotide away, making a read error possible. This chain connects TRBV5-6 to TRBJ1-1; a weak D match, TRBD1 (5 bases). This CDR3 comprises 12 residues. Germline CDR1 SGHDT, CDR2 YYEEEE. CDR3 bases: TGTGCCAGCAGAAGATATGGGACTGAAGCTCTCTTT. Its protein is CASRRYGTEALF.

In the case of this clonotype: Sequence at one end of the junction differs from germline and may be a read error. The chain recombines TRBV11-3 with TRBJ2-1; 13 positions match TRBD2. From germline, CDR1 is SGHNT and CDR2 YENEEA. The CDR3 is made up of 16 amino acids. The CDR3 region is CASSAGGTSGKDEQLF. The CDR3 DNA reads as TGTGCCAGCAGCGCCGGCGGGACTAGCGGGAAAGATGAGCAGCTCTTC.

Details on this clonotype: One junction end does not reproduce the germline sequence, and a read error may be involved. The chain has TRBV30 and TRBJ2-7; 13 bases line up with TRBD2. Germline-derived CDR1 and CDR2 are GTSNPN and SVGIG (reference sequence). This CDR3 spans 15 amino acids. The CDR3 loop is CVWSVTSGRASEQYF. For the CDR3, the DNA is TGTGTCTGGAGTGTTACTAGCGGGAGGGCCAGCGAGCAGTACTTC.

This clonotype has only a few counts. The V call is TRBV2, the J call TRBJ2-3; 13 nucleotides align to TRBD2. From germline, CDR1 is SNHLY and CDR2 FYNNEI. The V segment lost 5 bases and the J segment 8 bases; nucleotides outside the gene matches: 7. The CDR3 has 15 amino acids. The CDR3: CASSQGLAGTGTQYF. The CDR3 DNA is TGTGCCAGCAGTCAGGGACTAGCGGGAACTGGTACGCAGTATTTT.

On this clonotype itself: The junction and the germline gene differ at one end; a read error may be behind it. The chain combines TRBV12-3 or TRBV12-4 with TRBJ2-5; TRBD2 aligns across 10 bases. The CDR3 is 15 amino acids. In DNA, the CDR3 is TGCGCCAGCAGTTTGGGGCTAGCGGGAGTTGGGGCCCAGTACTTC. Its protein is CASSLGLAGVGAQYF.

Points on this clonotype: Since a much larger clone is just one base distant, this may be a read error. The rearrangement joins TRBV7-8 to TRBJ2-7, with 8 nucleotides matching TRBD2. CDR1 is SGHVS, CDR2 FQNEAQ, per germline. Germline trimming cut 0 bases from V and 6 bases from J; bases unmatched to any gene: 4. This CDR3 comprises 14 residues. CDR3 DNA sequence: TGTGCCAGCAGCTTAGCTGGTCGGGGGGGCGAGCAGTACTTC. As protein: CASSLAGRGGEQYF.

The chain has TRBV11-3 and TRBJ2-1, with 7 bases that match TRBD1. CDR3 length: 15 amino acids. Per germline, CDR1 SGHNT and CDR2 YENEEA. V trimming: 3 bases; J trimming: 8 bases; junction bases outside the gene matches: 10. Here the CDR3 DNA reads TGTGCCAGCAGCTTTGGAGCTGAAGGGGGCTATGAGCAGTTCTTC. This sequence encodes CASSFGAEGGYEQFF.

Concerning this clonotype itself: A read error may explain this, as a much larger clone is one base away. The chain has TRBV30 and TRBJ1-5, with a possible D match to TRBD1 (6 bases). Germline assignment: CDR1 GTSNPN and CDR2 SVGIG (reference sequence). CDR3 length: 14 amino acids. This CDR3 reads CAWCVGGTSQPQHF. The CDR3, as DNA: TGTGCCTGGTGTGTAGGGGGTACTAGTCAGCCCCAGCATTTT.

Remarks on this clonotype: As the CDR3 is not closed by the conserved phenylalanine or tryptophan, this likely results from a read error. The chain combines TRBV20-1 with TRBJ2-7; the D gene is possibly TRBD2 (5 bases). V was pared by 6 bases and J by 2 bases, with 17 bases between. The CDR3 runs 14 residues. Germline V gene lookup returns CDR1 DFQATT and CDR2 SNEGSKA (reference sequence). The DNA of the CDR3 is TGCAGTGCGGAACGGGGATTAGCCCCCTACGAGCAGTACTCC. Protein sequence: CSAERGLAPYEQYS.

The rearrangement links TRBV28 to TRBJ2-1; 10 positions match TRBD1. The CDR3 loop spans 16 amino acids. Germline CDR1 reads MDHEN; CDR2 reads SYDVKM. V lost 9 bases, J lost 3 bases, and 11 bases stayed unmatched. DNA for the CDR3: TGTGCCAGTCAGCCGGGACAGGGGTCCCTCTACAATGAGCAGTTCTTC. This translates into CASQPGQGSLYNEQFF.

The chain couples TRBV20-1 to TRBJ1-4; TRBD1 is a possible D gene (5 bases). V gave up 5 bases and J gave up 8 bases, with 15 bases separating them. The germline gives CDR1 DFQATT, CDR2 SNEGSKA (reference sequence). This CDR3 is built from 13 residues. This CDR3 is CSAAGTGGEKLFF. CDR3 DNA sequence: TGCAGTGCTGCCGGGACGGGGGGGGAAAAACTGTTTTTT.

Notes on this clonotype: Being one base from a much bigger clone, this may be a read error. The V gene is TRBV6-1, the J gene TRBJ1-1; D is undetermined. The CDR3 runs to 13 residues. CDR1 is MNHNS, CDR2 SASEGT, per germline. CDR3 sequence (DNA): TGTGCCACCAGTGAAGTGATGGGAACTGAAGCTTTCTTT. Translating gives CATSEVMGTEAFF.

A remark on this clonotype: This sequence may be a read error, since a much larger clone differs from it by one base. This rearrangement joins TRBV14 to TRBJ2-5, with D possibly being TRBD2 (6 bases). CDR3 length equals 16 residues. V was pared by 0 bases and J by 5 bases, with 16 bases between. Germline V gene lookup returns CDR1 SGHDN and CDR2 FVKESK. CDR3 nucleotide sequence: TGTGCCAGCAGCCAAGACGGCGCGGGAAGGTTGGAGACCCAGTACTTC. It translates to CASSQDGAGRLETQYF.

With respect to this clonotype: The conserved final phenylalanine or tryptophan is absent from the CDR3, which likely points to a read error. This chain links TRBV6-5 with TRBJ2-1; D possibly matches TRBD1 or TRBD2 (5 bases each). In germline, CDR1 is MNHEY, CDR2 SVGAGI. The V end was cut by 4 bases, the J end by 2 bases, with 12 bases between. CDR3 length: 15 residues. The CDR3 DNA reads as TGTGCCAGCAGTTTGGGTGGGGGTACCTACAATGAGCAGTTCTCC. It encodes CASSLGGGTYNEQFS.

Notes on this clonotype: A read error may produce the germline difference seen at one junction end. This chain connects TRBV20-1 to TRBJ2-7, with D uncertain. Germline V gene lookup returns CDR1 DFQATT and CDR2 SNEGSKA (reference sequence). The CDR3 loop spans 11 amino acids. The CDR3 DNA reads as TGCAGTGCTAGATCCCCCTACGAGCGGTACTTC. Residues: CSARSPYERYF.

The V gene is TRBV4-1, the J gene TRBJ1-2; perhaps TRBD1 as D (5 bases). The CDR3 length is 17 residues. The germline V gene encodes CDR1 MGHRA and CDR2 YSYEKL. Trimming removed 2 bases from V and 7 bases from J, with 23 bases in between. The CDR3, as DNA: TGCGCCAGCAGCCAAATCTCCCGGGCGGAGGGGAAGCTTGGCTACACCTTC. Protein sequence: CASSQISRAEGKLGYTF.